Below, 16 T cell receptor beta chains from the same sample are listed, as sequenced in a study of blood T cell repertoires in COVID-19. Here immunoSEQ multiplex PCR was the method, and the copy in TCRdb shows in-frame clones only, minus some. This sample has about 200,000 clones, with around four fifths found just once. Sequencing was done on a sample of peripheral blood. These receptors were obtained from a human donor in a cohort sampled during active COVID-19.

The V gene is TRBV3-1 (or the pseudogene TRBV3-2), the J gene TRBJ1-2; D is perhaps TRBD1 (5 bases). Trimming left V 4 bases short and J 4 bases short, with 10 bases between. The CDR3 runs to 13 residues. CDR1 and CDR2 (germline): LGHDT, YNNKEL (reference sequence). The CDR3 DNA reads TGTGCCAGCAGCCCCCGACAGAGCTATGGCTACACCTTC. Protein: CASSPRQSYGYTF.

The chain links TRBV10-3 to TRBJ1-2; no firm D call. V was shortened by 6 bases and J by 3 bases, with 8 bases between the two germline ends. CDR1 is ENHRY, CDR2 SYGVKD, per germline. The CDR3 contains 12 residues. This chain's CDR3 is CAIREEYYGYTF. CDR3 nucleotide sequence: TGTGCCATCAGAGAGGAGTACTATGGCTACACCTTC.

The chain combines TRBV6-6 with TRBJ1-3; TRBD1 aligns across 10 bases. Germline V lookup: CDR1 MNHNY, CDR2 SVGAGI (reference sequence). The J segment lost 4 bases and the V segment lost 0 bases, leaving 3 bases of the junction unmatched. The CDR3 covers 16 residues. DNA of the CDR3: TGTGCCAGCAGTTACTCCATGGGACAGGGGGGAAACACCATATATTTT. Translation: CASSYSMGQGGNTIYF.

The chain carries TRBV5-1 and TRBJ2-3; D possibly corresponds to TRBD1 (7 bases). The CDR3 has 13 amino acids. Germline V gene data show CDR1 as SGHRS and CDR2 as YFSETQ. V was clipped by 6 bases and J by 9 bases, with 17 bases between them. The CDR3 nucleotides read TGCGCCAGCACCGCAGCAGGGGGGTACACGCAGTATTTT. It encodes CASTAAGGYTQYF.

The chain couples TRBV7-8 to TRBJ2-1, with TRBD2 matching 11 bases. Losses at the gene ends were 2 bases for V and 1 base for J; bases not matched to a gene: 7. The CDR3 is 18 amino acids. CDR1 and CDR2 from the germline V gene are SGHVS and FQNEAQ. CDR3 DNA: TGTGCCAGCAGCTTAATAGCGGGGGGGCCCGGATCCTACAATGAGCAGTTCTTC. Amino acids: CASSLIAGGPGSYNEQFF.

In its sample, this clone was seen a few times. The chain carries TRBV2 and TRBJ2-1; possibly TRBD2 for D (6 bases). The CDR3 totals 13 residues. V lost 8 bases, J lost 5 bases, and 13 bases lay in between. Germline CDR1 reads SNHLY; CDR2 reads FYNNEI. CDR3 in amino acids: CASARDWNNEQFF. For the CDR3, the DNA is TGTGCCAGCGCTAGGGACTGGAACAATGAGCAGTTCTTC.

The chain joins TRBV6-6 to TRBJ2-4, with TRBD1 matching 9 bases. CDR3 length equals 14 residues. Germline V gene sequence: CDR1 MNHNY, CDR2 SVGAGI (reference sequence). The ends lost 5 bases at V and 8 bases at J; junction bases unmatched: 7. CDR3 residues: CASSIRDRVYIQYF. DNA of the CDR3: TGTGCCAGCAGTATCCGGGACAGGGTGTACATTCAGTACTTC.

The chain carries TRBV7-2 and TRBJ1-2; unclear D gene. In germline, CDR1 is SGHTA, CDR2 FQGNSA. The V gene lost 5 bases and the J gene lost 4 bases, with 17 bases spanning the gap. This CDR3 has 15 residues. The CDR3 DNA sequence: TGTGCCAGCAGCCCGACACTGAGGGCGACCTATGGCTACACCTTC. Translating gives CASSPTLRATYGYTF. Supplemented by reference TRBV7-2 and TRBJ1-2, the full variable domain reads GAGVSQSPSNKVTEKGKDVELRCDPISGHTALYWYRQSLGQGLEFLIYFQGNSAPDKSGLPSDRFSAERTGGSVSTLTIQRTQQEDSAVYLCASSPTLRATYGYTFGSGTRLTVV.

This clone was detected a few times. The chain links TRBV10-3 to TRBJ2-2; TRBD1 matches at 9 bases. In germline, CDR1 is ENHRY, CDR2 SYGVKD. The CDR3 is made up of 16 amino acids. V lost 5 bases and J lost 4; bases outside the gene matches: 8. The CDR3 spells CAISQTGGTFTGELFF. The CDR3 DNA reads as TGTGCCATCAGTCAAACAGGGGGCACTTTCACCGGGGAGCTGTTTTTT.

The CDR3 DNA reads as TGTGCCAGCAGAGAAGGGAGGGTAAAGTACGTC. This sequence encodes CASREGRVKYV. This chain links TRBV6-1 with TRBJ2-7, with 7 bases identical to TRBD2. The CDR3 loop spans 11 amino acids. Germline CDR1 reads MNHNS; CDR2 reads SASEGT.

This clone occurred many times. This sample includes further DNA sequences coding for the same CDR3. This sequence joins TRBV3-1 (or the pseudogene TRBV3-2) and TRBJ2-3; the D is unclear. The CDR3 is 14 amino acids. Trimming stripped 1 base from V and 2 bases from J, with 7 bases between. Germline V gene sequence: CDR1 LGHDT, CDR2 YNNKEL (reference sequence). For the CDR3, the DNA is TGTGCCAGCAGCCAAGGACAATTCACAGATACGCAGTATTTT. The encoded protein is CASSQGQFTDTQYF.

The rearrangement joins TRBV5-1 to TRBJ2-2; the D is unclear. Looked up from germline, CDR1 is SGHRS and CDR2 is YFSETQ. Trimming shortened V by 5 bases and J by 3 bases, and 14 bases separated the two germline ends. The CDR3 has 15 residues. In DNA, the CDR3 is TGCGCCAGCAGAACCTTCACAGTGGACACCGGGGAGCTGTTTTTT. Its protein product is CASRTFTVDTGELFF.

DNA for the CDR3: TGTGCCACCAGTGGAGACAGGGGGCTCTACGAGCAGTACTTC. Residues: CATSGDRGLYEQYF. The gene calls are TRBV15 and TRBJ2-7; 10 bases agree with TRBD1. CDR3 length: 14 residues. Germline loops: CDR1 LNHNV, CDR2 YYDKDF (reference sequence). The V and J ends lost 6 bases and 3 bases, in that order; junction bases with no gene match: 5.

The chain employs TRBV28 and TRBJ1-1; 9 positions agree with TRBD1. This CDR3 comprises 14 residues. Trimming removed 7 bases from V and 4 bases from J; junction bases left unmatched: 7. In germline, CDR1 is MDHEN, CDR2 SYDVKM. The DNA for the CDR3 is TGTGCCAGCACCAAACAGGGGGCCGGCACTGAAGCTTTCTTT. Its protein is CASTKQGAGTEAFF.

The chain couples TRBV14 to TRBJ2-6; TRBD1 aligns across 8 bases. This CDR3 is 17 amino acids long. The ends lost 2 bases at V and 1 base at J; junction bases unmatched: 4. Germline V gives CDR1 SGHDN, CDR2 FVKESK. The CDR3: CASSQWTGTSGANVLTF. The CDR3 DNA reads TGTGCCAGCAGCCAATGGACAGGGACGTCTGGGGCCAACGTCCTGACTTTC.

The chain joins TRBV7-9 to TRBJ2-1; D gene uncertain. V lost 8 bases to trimming and J lost 0 bases, with 8 bases between them. The CDR3 length is 13 residues. Germline V gene data show CDR1 as SEHNR and CDR2 as FQNEAQ (reference sequence). CDR3 loop: CASHGPSYNEQFF. The CDR3 DNA reads as TGTGCCAGCCACGGTCCCTCCTACAATGAGCAGTTCTTC.